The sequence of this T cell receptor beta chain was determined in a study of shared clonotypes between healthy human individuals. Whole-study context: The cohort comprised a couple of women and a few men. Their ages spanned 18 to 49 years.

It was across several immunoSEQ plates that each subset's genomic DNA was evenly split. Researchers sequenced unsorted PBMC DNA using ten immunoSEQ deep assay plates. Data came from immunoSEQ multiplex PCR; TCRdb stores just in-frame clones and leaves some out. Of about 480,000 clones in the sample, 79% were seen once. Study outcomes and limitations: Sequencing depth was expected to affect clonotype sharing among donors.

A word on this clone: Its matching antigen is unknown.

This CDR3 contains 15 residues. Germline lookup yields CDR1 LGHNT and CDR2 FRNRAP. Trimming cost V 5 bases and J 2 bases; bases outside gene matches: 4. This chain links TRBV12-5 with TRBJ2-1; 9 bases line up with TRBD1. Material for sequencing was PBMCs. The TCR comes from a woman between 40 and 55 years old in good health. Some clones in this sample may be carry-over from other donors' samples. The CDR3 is CASGGGTGPYNEQFF. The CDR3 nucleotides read TGTGCTAGTGGTGGGGGGACAGGGCCCTACAATGAGCAGTTCTTC.